Given below is one TCR beta chain in context. These data come from a study of blood T cell repertoires in COVID-19. Looking at the study overall: From the United States, Italy and Spain came samples of acute and convalescent COVID-19.

With 1 base clipped from V and 1 base from J, the junction kept 7 bases outside the gene matches. Germline V lookup: CDR1 SGHDT, CDR2 YYEEEE. The CDR3 covers 17 residues. Original analysis: How many nucleated cells were present was estimated from reference gene primer amplification. The table came from immunoSEQ multiplex PCR; TCRdb's copy has only in-frame clones and leaves some out. The DNA was the basis for D and trimming; V, J and clone size are from that table. Of 250,000 to 400,000 clones listed, roughly 90% are singletons. Patients in Seattle were enrolled during active infection, then followed longitudinally.

The sample comprised peripheral blood. The chain joins TRBV5-6 to TRBJ2-2, with 7 bases lining up with TRBD2. The receptor was isolated from a woman in her twenties or thirties with COVID-19, enrolled during active disease. As DNA, the CDR3 is TGTGCCAGCAGCTTGTCCTGGCGGGAGAGGAACACCGGGGAGCTGTTTTTT. It specifies CASSLSWRERNTGELFF. The entire variable domain, with the rest obtained from reference TRBV5-6 and TRBJ2-2, is as follows: DAGVTQSPTHLIKTRGQQVTLRCSPKSGHDTVSWYQQALGQGPQFIFQYYEEEERQRGNFPDRFSGHQFPNYSSELNVNALLLGDSALYLCASSLSWRERNTGELFFGEGSRLTVL.